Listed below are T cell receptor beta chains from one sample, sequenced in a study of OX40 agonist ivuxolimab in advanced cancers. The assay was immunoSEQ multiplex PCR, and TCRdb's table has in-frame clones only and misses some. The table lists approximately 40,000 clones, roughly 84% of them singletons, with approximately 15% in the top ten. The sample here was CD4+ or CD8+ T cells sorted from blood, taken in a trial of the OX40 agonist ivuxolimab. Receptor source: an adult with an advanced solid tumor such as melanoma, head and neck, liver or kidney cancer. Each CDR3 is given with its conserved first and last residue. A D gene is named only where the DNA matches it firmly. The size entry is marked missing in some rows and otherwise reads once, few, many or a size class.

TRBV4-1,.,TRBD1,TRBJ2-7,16,CASSQDRGQGFNEQYF,TGCGCCAGCAGCCAAGATAGGGGACAGGGTTTCAACGAGCAGTACTTC
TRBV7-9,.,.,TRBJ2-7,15,CASSKPGLGGVEQYF,TGTGCCAGCAGCAAACCGGGACTAGGGGGCGTCGAGCAGTACTTC
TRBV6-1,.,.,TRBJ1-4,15,CASSELGSTNEKLFF,TGTGCCAGCAGTGAGTTGGGAAGTACGAATGAAAAACTGTTTTTT
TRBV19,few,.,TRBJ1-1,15,CASSIDPEGHTEAFF,TGTGCCAGTAGTATTGATCCGGAGGGGCACACTGAAGCTTTCTTT
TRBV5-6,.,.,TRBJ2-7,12,CASSLGDYEQYF,TGTGCCAGCAGCTTGGGGGACTACGAGCAGTACTTC
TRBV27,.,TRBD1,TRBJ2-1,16,CASSIGQGRSYNEQFF,TGTGCCAGCAGTATCGGACAGGGAAGGTCCTACAATGAGCAGTTCTTC
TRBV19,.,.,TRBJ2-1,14,CASSISGTYNEQFF,TGTGCCAGTAGTATTAGCGGTACCTACAATGAGCAGTTCTTC
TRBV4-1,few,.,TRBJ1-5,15,CASSQEDSLNQPQHF,TGCGCCAGCAGCCAAGAAGACAGTCTTAATCAGCCCCAGCATTTT
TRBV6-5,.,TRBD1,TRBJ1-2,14,CASSYRTGVDGYTF,TGTGCCAGCAGTTACCGGACAGGGGTAGATGGCTACACCTTC
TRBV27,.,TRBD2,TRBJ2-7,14,CASRQSGSSYEQYF,TGTGCCAGCCGACAAAGCGGGAGCTCCTACGAGCAGTACTTC
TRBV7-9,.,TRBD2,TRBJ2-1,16,CASSLGPGLAGREQFF,TGTGCCAGCAGCTTAGGCCCGGGACTAGCGGGAAGAGAGCAGTTCTTC
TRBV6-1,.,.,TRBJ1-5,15,CASTEQGVGNQPQHF,TGTGCCAGCACCGAACAGGGTGTCGGCAATCAGCCCCAGCATTTT
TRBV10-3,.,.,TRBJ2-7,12,CAISGQGNEQYF,TGTGCCATCAGTGGGCAGGGTAACGAGCAGTACTTC
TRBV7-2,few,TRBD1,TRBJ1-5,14,CASSRTGADQPQHF,TGTGCCAGCAGTCGGACAGGGGCCGATCAGCCCCAGCATTTT
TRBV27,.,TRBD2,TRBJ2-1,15,CASSLAGGPSNEQFF,TGTGCCAGCAGTTTGGCGGGGGGGCCTTCGAATGAGCAGTTCTTC
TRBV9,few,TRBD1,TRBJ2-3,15,CASSTDRGNTDTQYF,TGTGCCAGCAGCACCGACAGGGGGAACACAGATACGCAGTATTTT
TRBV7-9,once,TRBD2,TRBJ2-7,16,CASSLLAGGPSYEQYF,TGTGCCAGCAGCTTACTAGCGGGAGGCCCCTCCTACGAGCAGTACTTC
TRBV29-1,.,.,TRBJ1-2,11,CSVVQLYGYTF,TGCAGCGTTGTACAGCTTTATGGCTACACCTTC
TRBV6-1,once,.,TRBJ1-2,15,CASSDPGGGNYGYTF,TGTGCCAGCAGTGACCCGGGAGGGGGTAACTATGGCTACACCTTC
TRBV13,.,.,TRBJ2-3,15,CASSFRSYSTDTQYF,TGTGCCAGCAGCTTCAGGAGCTATAGCACAGATACGCAGTATTTT
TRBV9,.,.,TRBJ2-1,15,CASSDQGVSYNEQFF,TGTGCCAGCAGCGACCAGGGTGTCTCCTACAATGAGCAGTTCTTC
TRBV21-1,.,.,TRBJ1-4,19,CASSKGGRQVVGANEKLFF,TGTGCCAGCAGCAAAGGAGGCCGGCAGGTTGTGGGTGCTAATGAAAAACTGTTTTTT
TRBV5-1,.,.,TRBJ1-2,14,CASSPEGRHYGYTF,TGCGCCAGCAGCCCCGAGGGGCGGCACTATGGCTACACCTTC
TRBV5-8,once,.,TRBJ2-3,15,CASSLAPRLWDTQYF,TGTGCCAGCAGCTTGGCGCCGCGGCTGTGGGATACGCAGTATTTT
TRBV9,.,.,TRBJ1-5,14,CASSDRATNQPQHF,TGTGCCAGCAGCGACAGGGCCACCAATCAGCCCCAGCATTTT
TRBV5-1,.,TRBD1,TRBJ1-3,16,CASSPAGQGGGNTIYF,TGCGCCAGCAGCCCTGCGGGACAGGGGGGAGGAAACACCATATATTTT
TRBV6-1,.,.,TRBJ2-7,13,CASSRTGSYEQYF,TGTGCCAGCAGTCGGACGGGCTCCTACGAGCAGTACTTC
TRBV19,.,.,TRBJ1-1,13,CASSIGINTEAFF,TGTGCCAGTAGTATAGGTATTAACACTGAAGCTTTCTTT
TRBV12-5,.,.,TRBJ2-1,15,CASGLIGVTYNEQFF,TGTGCTAGTGGTTTGATTGGGGTCACCTACAATGAGCAGTTCTTC
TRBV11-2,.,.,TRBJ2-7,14,CASSLVEYSYEQYF,TGTGCCAGCAGCTTAGTGGAATACTCCTACGAGCAGTACTTC
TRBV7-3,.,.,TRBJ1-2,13,CASSLGDGYGYTF,TGTGCCAGCAGCTTAGGTGATGGCTATGGCTACACCTTC
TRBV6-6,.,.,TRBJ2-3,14,CASSAGGAWDTQYF,TGTGCCAGCAGCGCGGGCGGGGCCTGGGATACGCAGTATTTT
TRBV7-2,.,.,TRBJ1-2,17,CASSLSGDGVSNYGYTF,TGTGCCAGCAGCTTATCGGGGGATGGAGTCTCTAACTATGGCTACACCTTC
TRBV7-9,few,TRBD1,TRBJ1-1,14,CASSFSTGRDEAFF,TGTGCCAGCAGCTTCTCGACAGGGCGAGACGAAGCTTTCTTT
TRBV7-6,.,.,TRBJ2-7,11,CASSLEHEQYF,TGTGCCAGCAGCTTAGAGCACGAGCAGTACTTC
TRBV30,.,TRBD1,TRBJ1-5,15,CAWSVRDRSNQPQHF,TGTGCCTGGAGTGTCCGGGACAGGAGTAATCAGCCCCAGCATTTT
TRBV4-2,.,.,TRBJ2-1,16,CASSPDPRLNYNEQFF,TGTGCCAGCAGCCCAGACCCAAGGCTCAACTACAATGAGCAGTTCTTC
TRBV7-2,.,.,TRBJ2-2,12,CASSTGTGELFF,TGTGCCAGCAGCACCGGGACCGGGGAGCTGTTTTTT
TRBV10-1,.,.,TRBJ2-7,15,CASRETGERNYEQYF,TGCGCCAGCAGAGAAACAGGTGAACGGAACTACGAGCAGTACTTC
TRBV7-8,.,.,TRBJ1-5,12,CASSPGGQPQHF,TGTGCCAGCAGCCCGGGGGGGCAGCCCCAGCATTTT
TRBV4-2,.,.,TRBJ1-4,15,CASSQSYRDREKLFF,TGTGCCAGCAGCCAATCTTACAGGGACCGAGAAAAACTGTTTTTT
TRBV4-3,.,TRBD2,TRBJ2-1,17,CASSQGASGVSYNEQFF,TGCGCCAGCAGCCAAGGGGCTAGCGGGGTCTCCTACAATGAGCAGTTCTTC
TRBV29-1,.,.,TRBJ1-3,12,CSVGGERNTIYF,TGCAGCGTTGGGGGAGAGAGAAACACCATATATTTT
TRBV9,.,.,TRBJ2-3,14,CASSVAVGRDTQYF,TGTGCCAGCAGCGTAGCAGTCGGTCGAGATACGCAGTATTTT
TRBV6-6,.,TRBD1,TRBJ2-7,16,CASSYLGDRETYEQYF,TGTGCCAGCAGTTACTTGGGGGACAGGGAAACCTACGAGCAGTACTTC
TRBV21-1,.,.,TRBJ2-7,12,CASTVSSYEQYF,TGTGCCAGCACGGTCAGCTCCTACGAGCAGTACTTC
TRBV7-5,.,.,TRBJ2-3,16,CASSLWASGGSDTQYF,TGTGCCAGCAGCTTATGGGCTAGCGGGGGTTCAGATACGCAGTATTTT
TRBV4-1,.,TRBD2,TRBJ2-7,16,CASSQVGGGVSYEQYF,TGCGCCAGCAGCCAAGTCGGCGGGGGGGTATCCTACGAGCAGTACTTC
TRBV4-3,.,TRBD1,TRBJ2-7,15,CASSRGTGSSYEQYF,TGCGCCAGCAGCCGAGGGACAGGGAGTAGCTACGAGCAGTACTTC
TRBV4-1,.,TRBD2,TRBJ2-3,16,CASSQVAGAGTDTQYF,TGCGCCAGCAGCCAAGTAGCGGGGGCCGGCACAGATACGCAGTATTTT
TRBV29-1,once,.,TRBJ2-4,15,CSVGGGLLAKNIQYF,TGCAGCGTGGGGGGGGGCCTCCTAGCCAAAAACATTCAGTACTTC
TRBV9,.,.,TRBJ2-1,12,CASSVGADEQFF,TGTGCCAGCAGCGTAGGGGCAGATGAGCAGTTCTTC
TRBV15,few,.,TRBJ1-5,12,CATSLGGQPQHF,TGTGCCACCAGCTTGGGGGGTCAGCCCCAGCATTTT
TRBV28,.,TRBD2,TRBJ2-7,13,CAIHRRGGHEQYF,TGTGCCATCCACCGGCGGGGGGGCCACGAGCAGTACTTC
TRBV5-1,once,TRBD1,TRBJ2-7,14,CASSSRQGPYEQYF,TGCGCCAGCAGCTCCCGACAGGGCCCCTACGAGCAGTACTTC